These 2 T cell receptor beta chains were all obtained from the same sample, sequenced in a study of PD-1 blockade in classical Hodgkin lymphoma (dated by TCRdb to about 2020). The receptor library was made with the immunoSEQ multiplex PCR assay. This immuneACCESS table, as held by TCRdb, lists in-frame sequences with V and J called but not all clones. Of the missing ones, under half trace to an unresolved V gene in checked studies; the others have no known cause. This sample has 7,000 to 8,500 clones in its table, and roughly four fifths of those were observed once. The leading ten clones occupy roughly 30% of the sample. Sample time point, as interpreted from the label and publication: cycle 4 day 1 (C4D1), after 5 to 7 weeks of nivolumab. Every trial patient had relapsed after autologous stem cell transplantation, and cohorts A, B and C differed in prior brentuximab vedotin exposure. The material was peripheral blood mononuclear cells (PBMCs), obtained before the fourth cycle of nivolumab. Receptor source: a human donor with classical Hodgkin lymphoma.

CDR3 loop: CASSISSAGKYEQYF. CDR3 nucleotides: TGTGCCAGTAGTATATCAAGCGCAGGTAAATACGAGCAGTACTTC. This rearrangement joins TRBV19 to TRBJ2-7; no definite D call. The V end lost 2 bases, the J end lost 4 bases, and 15 bases lay between the germline ends. Looked up from germline, CDR1 is LNHDA and CDR2 is SQIVND (reference sequence). This CDR3 is built from 15 residues. Looking up the rest from reference TRBV19 and TRBJ2-7 gives the full variable domain: DGGITQSPKYLFRKEGQNVTLSCEQNLNHDAMYWYRQDPGQGLRLIYYSQIVNDFQKGDIAEGYSVSREKKESFPLTVTSAQKNPTAFYLCASSISSAGKYEQYFGPGTRLTVT.

This chain uses TRBV2 with TRBJ2-3; D gene ambiguous. Germline V gene lookup returns CDR1 SNHLY and CDR2 FYNNEI. The CDR3 length is 15 residues. V shed 6 bases and J shed 7 bases, with 20 bases lying between them. The CDR3 loop reads CASREYPQIRNTQYF. CDR3 nucleotide sequence: TGTGCCAGCAGGGAGTACCCTCAGATCCGGAATACGCAGTATTTT.